Presented here are 26 T cell receptor beta chains from one specimen sequenced in a study of control samples from healthy donors and cancer patients. Assay: immunoSEQ multiplex PCR; the TCRdb copy retains only in-frame clones and omits some. The repertoire holds about 98,000 clones, with more than 75% as singletons. The sample was blood. These receptors were taken from a man aged 55 to 70 in good health.

The chain links TRBV29-1 to TRBJ1-2, with a possible D match to TRBD1 (6 bases). CDR3 length: 14 residues. Germline-derived CDR1 and CDR2 are SQVTM and ANQGSEA. The ends were cut back, 7 bases at V and 0 bases at J, with 15 bases in the middle. CDR3 amino acids: CSGRDTGANYGYTF. The CDR3 region has the DNA TGCAGCGGCCGGGACACTGGTGCTAACTATGGCTACACCTTC.

The chain carries TRBV7-9 and TRBJ2-3, with D tentatively TRBD1 or TRBD2 (5 bases each). V was shortened by 1 base and J by 4 bases, with 12 bases between the two germline ends. The CDR3 is 15 amino acids. Per germline, CDR1 SEHNR and CDR2 FQNEAQ (reference sequence). The CDR3 sequence: CASSLVGTSPDTQYF. In DNA, the CDR3 is TGTGCCAGCAGCTTAGTAGGGACCTCACCAGATACGCAGTATTTT.

The V gene is TRBV5-1, the J gene TRBJ2-7; possibly TRBD1 for D (5 bases). The germline V gene has CDR1 SGHRS and CDR2 YFSETQ. There are 14 residues in the CDR3. Trimming took off 1 base at V and 3 bases at J, with 11 bases between the two ends. DNA for the CDR3: TGCGCCAGCAGCTTGTTGGGCACAGGCTACGAGCAGTACTTC. Its translation is CASSLLGTGYEQYF.

The CDR3 DNA is TGCGCCAGCAGCAGAGAGGACGGGCGTTTGGATACGCAGTATTTT. Translated, it gives CASSREDGRLDTQYF. The chain links TRBV5-1 to TRBJ2-3; no firm D call. Germline V gene lookup returns CDR1 SGHRS and CDR2 YFSETQ. V lost 4 bases and J 6 bases, leaving 18 bases between the germline ends. The CDR3 runs 15 residues.

The genes are TRBV12-5 and TRBJ2-3, with 8 bases identical to TRBD1. The germline V gene has CDR1 LGHNT and CDR2 FRNRAP. The CDR3 has 15 amino acids. Trimming cost V 5 bases and J 2 bases; bases outside gene matches: 6. The CDR3 sequence: CASGTGQVYTDTQYF. CDR3 DNA sequence: TGTGCTAGTGGTACGGGACAGGTGTACACAGATACGCAGTATTTT.

This sequence joins TRBV4-1 and TRBJ1-1, with TRBD1 matching over 7 bases. This CDR3 is built from 16 residues. CDR1 MGHRA and CDR2 YSYEKL come from the germline V gene. V dropped 3 bases and J dropped 5; count of bases not matched to a gene: 12. CDR3 DNA sequence: TGCGCCAGCAGCCAGCGGACAGGTTTGATTCGGACTGAAGCTTTCTTT. It translates to CASSQRTGLIRTEAFF.

The gene calls are TRBV4-1 and TRBJ2-1, with TRBD2 matching 9 bases. The V segment lost 0 bases and the J segment 6 bases; nucleotides outside the gene matches: 15. From germline, CDR1 is MGHRA and CDR2 YSYEKL. This CDR3 has 19 residues. The CDR3, as DNA: TGCGCCAGCAGCCAAGATAGAATAGCGGGGGTTACGCAACGCAATGAGCAGTTCTTC. Protein sequence: CASSQDRIAGVTQRNEQFF.

The gene calls are TRBV7-8 and TRBJ2-7; TRBD2 matches at 10 bases. The CDR3 sequence is 15 residues long. CDR1 and CDR2 (germline): SGHVS, FQNEAQ. Trimming at V came to 0 bases and at J to 2 bases, leaving 1 base not matched to a gene. CDR3 protein: CASSLAAGGPYEQYF. DNA of the CDR3: TGTGCCAGCAGCTTAGCAGCGGGAGGGCCCTACGAGCAGTACTTC.

The rearrangement uses TRBV4-1 and TRBJ2-7; D is possibly TRBD2 (5 bases). Germline assignment: CDR1 MGHRA and CDR2 YSYEKL. The CDR3 extends over 15 amino acids. With 2 bases removed from V and 4 bases from J, the gap between germline ends came to 15 bases. The DNA of the CDR3 is TGCGCCAGCAGCCAATTAGTTACCCCGGGGTACGAGCAGTACTTC. This sequence encodes CASSQLVTPGYEQYF.

The chain links TRBV19 to TRBJ2-2, with 11 bases fitting TRBD2. CDR1 LNHDA and CDR2 SQIVND come from the germline V gene (reference sequence). The CDR3 runs 14 residues. CDR3 residues: CASGTSGNTGELFF. The CDR3 nucleotides are TGTGCATCCGGGACTAGCGGTAACACCGGGGAGCTGTTTTTT.

Only a few counts were recorded for this clone. The J gene is TRBJ2-1, the V gene TRBV9; D is ambiguous. This CDR3 region has 12 residues. V lost 1 base, J lost 10 bases, and 9 bases lay in between. Germline CDR1 is SGDLS and CDR2 is YYNGEE. The CDR3 here is CASSVNGWEQFF. As DNA, the CDR3 is TGTGCCAGCAGCGTAAACGGGTGGGAGCAGTTCTTC.

This chain connects TRBV3-1 (or the pseudogene TRBV3-2) to TRBJ1-5; D remains ambiguous. This CDR3 contains 14 residues. The V gene lost 0 bases and the J gene lost 6 bases, with 9 bases spanning the gap. The germline CDR1 and CDR2 sequences are LGHDT and YNNKEL (reference sequence). CDR3 sequence (DNA): TGTGCCAGCAGCCAAGACGCAAGGGTTCAGCCCCAGCATTTT. Encoded protein: CASSQDARVQPQHF.

This clone was observed many times. This chain connects TRBV7-3 to TRBJ2-3, with 9 bases identical to TRBD2. The V and J ends lost 5 bases and 4 bases, in that order; junction bases with no gene match: 7. Germline CDR1 and CDR2: SGHTA and FQGTGA. The CDR3 has 15 amino acids. CDR3 loop: CASSPLVAGADTQYF. The CDR3 region has the DNA TGTGCCAGCAGCCCTTTGGTAGCGGGGGCAGATACGCAGTATTTT.

V usage is TRBV23-1 and J usage is TRBJ2-7; TRBD1 might be the D (6 bases). TRBV23-1 is labeled an ORF, and its function is uncertain. V lost 0 bases and J lost 0, with 18 bases in between. The CDR3 is 18 amino acids. CDR3 amino acids: CASSQSQDREAPSYEQYF. CDR3 bases: TGCGCCAGCAGTCAATCACAGGACAGAGAAGCACCCTCCTACGAGCAGTACTTC.

V and J are TRBV5-8 and TRBJ1-5; D possibly corresponds to TRBD1 (5 bases). The V end lost 2 bases, the J end lost 3 bases, and 18 bases lay between the germline ends. Germline V gene lookup returns CDR1 SGHTS and CDR2 YDEGEE. The CDR3 length is 17 residues. CDR3 coding DNA: TGTGCCAGCAGCTTTGGCGGGGGGGTTCGGTACAATCAGCCCCAGCATTTT. This encodes CASSFGGGVRYNQPQHF.

V gene TRBV5-4 combines with J gene TRBJ2-5; 7 bases are a match to TRBD2. The germline gives CDR1 SGHNT, CDR2 YYREEE (reference sequence). J lost 2 bases, V lost 5 bases, and 12 bases had no gene match. The CDR3 is 16 amino acids. CDR3 amino acids: CASSKGMRAGQETQYF. The CDR3 DNA follows: TGTGCCAGCAGTAAAGGAATGCGAGCGGGACAAGAGACCCAGTACTTC.

The V call is TRBV28, the J call TRBJ2-6; D unresolved. V lost 3 bases, J lost 1 base, and 13 bases lay in between. The CDR3 sequence is 17 residues long. Germline lookup yields CDR1 MDHEN and CDR2 SYDVKM. The CDR3 DNA sequence: TGTGCCAGCAGTTTGTGGCAGGTTGGGTCTGGGGCCAACGTCCTGACTTTC. Translated: CASSLWQVGSGANVLTF.

The V and J genes are TRBV11-2 and TRBJ2-5; 8 bases are a match to TRBD2. The CDR3 covers 16 residues. V lost 8 bases, J lost 8 bases, and 19 bases stayed unmatched. Germline lookup yields CDR1 SGHAT and CDR2 FQNNGV. CDR3: CASHGLRGALDPTQYF. In DNA, the CDR3 is TGTGCCAGCCACGGGTTGCGGGGGGCCCTCGACCCAACCCAGTACTTC.

This clone was seen a few times. The J gene is TRBJ1-4, the V gene TRBV4-1; D ambiguous. This CDR3 has 13 amino acids. Germline-derived CDR1 and CDR2 are MGHRA and YSYEKL. V shed 2 bases and J shed 8 bases, with 9 bases lying between them. CDR3 nucleotides: TGCGCCAGCAGCCAATGGCGTGGGGAAAAACTGTTTTTT. It yields the protein CASSQWRGEKLFF.

This clone showed up just a few times. This chain joins TRBV5-4 and TRBJ2-1; D is perhaps TRBD1 or TRBD2 (5 bases each). The germline CDR1 and CDR2 sequences are SGHNT and YYREEE (reference sequence). Trimming shortened V by 5 bases and J by 7 bases, and 16 bases separated the two germline ends. The CDR3 extends over 14 amino acids. CDR3 DNA: TGTGCCAGCAGAGATGAGGGGAAGGAGAATGAGCAGTTCTTC. This codes for CASRDEGKENEQFF.

The chain links TRBV4-2 to TRBJ2-3; D is perhaps TRBD1 or TRBD2 (5 bases each). Looked up from germline, CDR1 is LGHNA and CDR2 is YNFKEQ. With 8 bases removed from V and 2 bases from J, the gap between germline ends came to 14 bases. The CDR3 has 14 amino acids. CDR3 sequence: CASGPGPNTDTQYF. The CDR3 DNA reads TGTGCCAGCGGACCGGGACCAAACACAGATACGCAGTATTTT.

This chain joins TRBV11-1 and TRBJ1-3; D not certain. The CDR3 is 12 residues long. Germline V gives CDR1 SGHAT, CDR2 FQDESV (reference sequence). V lost 3 bases and J lost 1, with 1 base in between. The DNA of the CDR3 is TGTGCCAGCAGCTTGTCTGGAAACACCATATATTTT. Protein product: CASSLSGNTIYF.

The J gene is TRBJ2-3, the V gene TRBV4-1; a possible D gene is TRBD2 (6 bases). Trimming shortened V by 0 bases and J by 4 bases, and 17 bases separated the two germline ends. This CDR3 contains 17 residues. Looked up from germline, CDR1 is MGHRA and CDR2 is YSYEKL. The CDR3 nucleotides are TGCGCCAGCAGCCAAGATCTCGGAGGGGCGCCCCCAGATACGCAGTATTTT. It specifies CASSQDLGGAPPDTQYF.

The chain employs TRBV7-6 and TRBJ2-3; D is ambiguous. The CDR3 sequence is 17 residues long. The germline V gene has CDR1 SGHVS and CDR2 FNYEAQ. Trimming removed 3 bases from V and 0 bases from J, with 16 bases in between. In DNA form, the CDR3 reads TGTGCCAGCAGCTTCGGCGGATTACTCCCCAGCACAGATACGCAGTATTTT. Protein product: CASSFGGLLPSTDTQYF.

The chain carries TRBV11-3 and TRBJ2-2; a possible D gene is TRBD2 (6 bases). This CDR3 is 15 amino acids long. Between the trimmed V and J ends, which lost 2 bases and 5 bases, there was a span of 12 bases. CDR1 and CDR2 (germline): SGHNT, YENEEA. As DNA, the CDR3 is TGTGCCAGCAGCTTATCGGGAGCCCGGACCGGGGAGCTGTTTTTT. It is translated as CASSLSGARTGELFF.

This rearrangement joins TRBV7-3 to TRBJ2-7; the D is unclear. Per germline, CDR1 SGHTA and CDR2 FQGTGA. The V and J ends lost 2 bases and 5 bases respectively, with 13 bases between them. This CDR3 is 14 amino acids long. In nucleotides, the CDR3 is TGTGCCAGCAGCTTAGGTCCCAATGGGGACGAGCAGTACTTC. This codes for CASSLGPNGDEQYF.